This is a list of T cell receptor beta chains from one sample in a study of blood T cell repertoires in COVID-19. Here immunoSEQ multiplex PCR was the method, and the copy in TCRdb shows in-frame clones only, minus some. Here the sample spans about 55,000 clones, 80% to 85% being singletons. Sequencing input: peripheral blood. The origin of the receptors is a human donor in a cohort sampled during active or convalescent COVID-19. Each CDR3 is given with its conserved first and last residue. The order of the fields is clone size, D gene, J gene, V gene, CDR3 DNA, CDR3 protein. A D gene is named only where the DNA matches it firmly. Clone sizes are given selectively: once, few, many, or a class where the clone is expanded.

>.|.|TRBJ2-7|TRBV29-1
TGCAGCGTTGTGGGCAGTACGTCCTACGAGCAGTACTTC
CSVVGSTSYEQYF
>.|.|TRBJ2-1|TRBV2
TGTGCCAGCAAACCCGGTCGCTACAATGAGCAGTTCTTC
CASKPGRYNEQFF
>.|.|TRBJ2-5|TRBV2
TGTGCCAGCAGTGTTGACAGACAAGAGACCCAGTACTTC
CASSVDRQETQYF
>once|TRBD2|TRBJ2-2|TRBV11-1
TGTGCCAGCAGCCGTCTAGCGGGGGGCCACACCGGGGAGCTGTTTTTT
CASSRLAGGHTGELFF
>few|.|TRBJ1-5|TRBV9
TGTGCCAGCAGCGTAGACGGTCGCAATCAGCCCCAGCATTTT
CASSVDGRNQPQHF
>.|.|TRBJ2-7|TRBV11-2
TGTGCCAGCAGCATATCCTACGAGCAGTACTTC
CASSISYEQYF
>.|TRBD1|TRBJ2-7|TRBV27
TGTGCCAGCAGAACCGGGACAGGGGGCGTGTACGAGCAGTACTTC
CASRTGTGGVYEQYF
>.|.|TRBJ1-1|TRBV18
TGTGCCAGCTCACCATCGCAGGGAAGGGCTGAAGCTTTCTTT
CASSPSQGRAEAFF
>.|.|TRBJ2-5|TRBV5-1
TGCGCCAGCAGCCCTCAAGGGAGGTCCGAAGAGACCCAGTACTTC
CASSPQGRSEETQYF
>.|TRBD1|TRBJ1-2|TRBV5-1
TGCGCCAGCAGCTGGGGGACAGGGCGCCCATATGGCTACACCTTC
CASSWGTGRPYGYTF
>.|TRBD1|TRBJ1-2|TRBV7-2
TGTGCCAGCAGCGAAACAGGGGGCGCCGGCTATGGCTACACCTTC
CASSETGGAGYGYTF
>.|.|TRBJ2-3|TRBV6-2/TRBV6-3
TGTGCCAGCAGTTACCCCATAGATACGCAGTATTTT
CASSYPIDTQYF
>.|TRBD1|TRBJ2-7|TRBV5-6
TGTGCCAGCAGGCCAGGCCCTGACAGGGGCTACGAGCAGTACTTC
CASRPGPDRGYEQYF
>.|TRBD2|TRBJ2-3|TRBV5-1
TGCGCCAGCAGCCCGCCCGGACTAGCGGCTACAGATACGCAGTATTTT
CASSPPGLAATDTQYF
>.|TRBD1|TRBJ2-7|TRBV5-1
TGCGCCAGCAGCCCCATACAGGGGGCGTTCTACGAGCAGTACTTC
CASSPIQGAFYEQYF
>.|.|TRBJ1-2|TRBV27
TGTGCCAGCAGTTCGCACAGCCCCTATGGCTACACCTTC
CASSSHSPYGYTF
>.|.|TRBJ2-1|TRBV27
TGTGCCAGCAGTTTCTCCCTTCGAGGCGGAAGGCACAATGAGCAGTTCTTC
CASSFSLRGGRHNEQFF
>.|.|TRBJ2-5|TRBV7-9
TGTGCCAGCACCTTTGTAGGGGCCGAAGAGACCCAGTACTTC
CASTFVGAEETQYF
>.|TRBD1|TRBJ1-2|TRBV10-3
TGTGCCACCTTCCAAGGACAGGGCTCCTATGGTGGGACCTTC
CATFQGQGSYGGTF
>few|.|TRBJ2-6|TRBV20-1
TGCAGTGCTAGTCAGGGATCTGGGGCCAACGTCCTGACTTTC
CSASQGSGANVLTF
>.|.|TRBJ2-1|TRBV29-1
TGCAGCGTTGAGGCAGGGAGGACCTACAATGAGCAGTTCTTC
CSVEAGRTYNEQFF
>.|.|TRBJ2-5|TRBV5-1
TGCGCCAGCAGCGCGGGGACGGGACAGACTTTCCAAGAGACCCAGTACTTC
CASSAGTGQTFQETQYF
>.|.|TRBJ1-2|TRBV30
TGTGCCTGGAGAGTGCGGGGTAACTATGGCTACACCTTC
CAWRVRGNYGYTF
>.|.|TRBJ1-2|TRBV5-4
TGTGCCAGCAGCCCTCTTGTGGGGGGAGCCCAGGGCTATGGCTACACCTTC
CASSPLVGGAQGYGYTF
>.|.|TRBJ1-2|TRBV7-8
TGTGCCAGCAGCTTATCACACGATTTCTATGGCTACACCTTC
CASSLSHDFYGYTF
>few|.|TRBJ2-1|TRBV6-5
TGTGCCAGCAGTTACTCGTTCCCCGGCAGGGCTCATGAGCAGTTCTTC
CASSYSFPGRAHEQFF
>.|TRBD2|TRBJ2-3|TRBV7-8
TGTGCCAGCAGCTCGACCGGGACTAGCGGGGGGGTGGCAGATACGCAGTATTTT
CASSSTGTSGGVADTQYF
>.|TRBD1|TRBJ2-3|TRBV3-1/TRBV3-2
TGTGCCAGCAGCCATCTCCTACAGGGGAGTACAGATACGCAGTATTTT
CASSHLLQGSTDTQYF
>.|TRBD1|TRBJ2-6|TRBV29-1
TGCAGCGTTGAGGCGACCGAGAGACAGGGGGCAGGGGCCAACGTCCTGACTTTC
CSVEATERQGAGANVLTF
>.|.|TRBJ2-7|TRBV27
TGTGCCAGCAGTTTAAAGGGGACCTACGAGCAGTACTTC
CASSLKGTYEQYF
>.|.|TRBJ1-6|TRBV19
TGTGCCAGTAGTAACCGGGACAATAATTCACCCCTCCACTTT
CASSNRDNNSPLHF
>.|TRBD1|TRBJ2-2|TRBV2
TGTGCCAGCAGTGCTACAGGGGGCGCGTTATCGGGCACCGGGGAGCTGTTTTTT
CASSATGGALSGTGELFF
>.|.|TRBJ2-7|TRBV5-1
TGCGCCAGCAGCTGGGCAGGGGGGCGGGGCGAGCAGTACTTC
CASSWAGGRGEQYF
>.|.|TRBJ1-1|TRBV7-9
TGTGCCAGCAGCTTCCTGACAGCGAACACTGAAGCTTTCTTT
CASSFLTANTEAFF
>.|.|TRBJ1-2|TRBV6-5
TGTGCCAGCAGTTCGGGGGGGAGAGGCTACACCTTC
CASSSGGRGYTF
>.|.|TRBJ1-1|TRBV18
TGTGCCAGCTCACCACCGGGACACTCGAACACTGAAGCTTTCTTT
CASSPPGHSNTEAFF
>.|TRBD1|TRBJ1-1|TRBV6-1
TGTGCCAGCAGTGAGGGACAGGGTTACAGAACTGAAGCTTTCTTT
CASSEGQGYRTEAFF
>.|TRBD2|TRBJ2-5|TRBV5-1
TGCGCCAGCAGCCCCAGACTAGCGGGGGGGGAGACCCAGTACTTC
CASSPRLAGGETQYF
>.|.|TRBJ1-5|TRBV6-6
TGTGCCAGCAGTTCGATGGCTCTCAATCAGCCCCAGCATTTT
CASSSMALNQPQHF
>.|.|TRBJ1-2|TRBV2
TGTGCCAGCCTCCGAGACGGAGGTAACTATGGCTACACCTTC
CASLRDGGNYGYTF
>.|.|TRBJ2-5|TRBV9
TGTGCCAGCAGCGTAGGGCCGACACAAGAGACCCAGTACTTC
CASSVGPTQETQYF
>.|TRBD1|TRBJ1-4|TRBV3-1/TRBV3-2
TGTGCCAGCAGCCGCCTAGGGGGCCGTAGTGAAAAACTGTTTTTT
CASSRLGGRSEKLFF
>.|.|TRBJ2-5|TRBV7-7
TGTGCTAGCAGCTTAGCCCGAGGGGGGGAAGAGACCCAGTACTTC
CASSLARGGEETQYF
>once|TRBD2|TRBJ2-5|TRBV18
TGTGCCAGCTCACCGGGACTAGACCAAGAGACCCAGTACTTC
CASSPGLDQETQYF
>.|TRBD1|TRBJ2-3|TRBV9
TGTGCCAGCAGCCCCCGGTACAGGGGGGATACGCAGTATTTT
CASSPRYRGDTQYF